This is a list of T cell receptor beta chains from one sample in a study of cytomegalovirus exposure and HLA in healthy donors. The data were produced by immunoSEQ multiplex PCR, yet TCRdb's version contains in-frame clones alone and is incomplete. The data hold about 100,000 clones, with roughly 75% observed a single time. The sequencing sample was made of PBMCs. These receptors were taken from a male donor in good health and CMV-seropositive. The conserved cysteine and the conserved F or W are not part of the CDR3 here.

J gene: TRBJ2-3
V gene: TRBV4-2
CDR3 protein: ASSQGSLAGGVADTQY

J gene: TRBJ1-1
V gene: TRBV25-1
CDR3 protein: ASSDPRSGQEAF

J gene: TRBJ1-1
V gene: TRBV10-3
CDR3 protein: AISADSMNTEAF

J gene: TRBJ2-7
V gene: TRBV6-1
CDR3 protein: ASSRQVPTYEQY

J gene: TRBJ1-4
V gene: TRBV30
CDR3 protein: AWSVHREKLF

J gene: TRBJ2-1
V gene: TRBV19
CDR3 protein: ASSIGQTSYNEQF

J gene: TRBJ1-2
V gene: TRBV30
CDR3 protein: GRTGGAGNYGYT

J gene: TRBJ2-2
V gene: TRBV18
CDR3 protein: ASSATGTGELF

J gene: TRBJ2-3
V gene: TRBV19
CDR3 protein: ASSIAAGEGMAQY

J gene: TRBJ2-5
V gene: TRBV7-2
CDR3 protein: ASSLAGERWTQY

J gene: TRBJ2-7
V gene: TRBV10-3
CDR3 protein: ASGFRDRSYEQY

J gene: TRBJ2-1
V gene: TRBV29-1
CDR3 protein: SVAWTASYNEQF

J gene: TRBJ2-7
V gene: TRBV28
CDR3 protein: ASSITALPLRSGASSYEQY

J gene: TRBJ1-1
V gene: TRBV5-1
CDR3 protein: ASSAQGANTEAF

J gene: TRBJ2-7
V gene: TRBV4-1
CDR3 protein: ASSQDGDRNYEQY

J gene: TRBJ2-4
V gene: TRBV14
CDR3 protein: ASSPTGGGNIQY